The 30 T cell receptor beta chains reported below all come from one sample, sequenced in a study of cytomegalovirus exposure and HLA in healthy donors. Primers included in the PCR were 60 Vbeta and 13 Jbeta primers. Assay used: immunoSEQ multiplex PCR; TCRdb lists only in-frame clones, some missing. This specimen shows 140,000 to 150,000 clones; the ten leading clones hold 0.96%. What was sequenced was PBMCs. The receptors were sampled from a male donor in good health and CMV-seronegative.

The chain recombines TRBV5-1 with TRBJ2-5, with TRBD2 matching over 9 bases. CDR3 size: 17 residues. The germline V gene has CDR1 SGHRS and CDR2 YFSETQ. With V trimmed by 0 bases and J by 1 base, 7 bases remained unmatched. The CDR3 spells CASSLVGLAGAQETQYF. The DNA of the CDR3 is TGCGCCAGCAGCTTGGTGGGGTTAGCGGGGGCCCAAGAGACCCAGTACTTC.

The chain carries TRBV7-9 and TRBJ2-7, with TRBD1 identical over 8 bases. CDR3 length equals 12 residues. V was clipped by 3 bases and J by 12 bases; unmatched bases: 7. Looked up from germline, CDR1 is SEHNR and CDR2 is FQNEAQ (reference sequence). In nucleotides, the CDR3 is TGTGCCAGCAGCTTGGACAGGGTTGCTCCGTACTTC. Translation: CASSLDRVAPYF.

This chain uses TRBV6-5 with TRBJ1-4; perhaps TRBD1 as D (5 bases). This CDR3 comprises 16 residues. V lost 1 base and J 4 bases, leaving 13 bases between the germline ends. The V gene's germline CDR1 is MNHEY and CDR2 SVGAGI. The CDR3 spells CASSYLGEGSNEKLFF. The CDR3 DNA reads as TGTGCCAGCAGTTACTTGGGGGAGGGAAGTAATGAAAAACTGTTTTTT.

The chain couples TRBV11-1 to TRBJ1-1; D call uncertain. Germline CDR1 SGHAT, CDR2 FQDESV (reference sequence). Trimming stripped 2 bases from V and 4 bases from J, with 8 bases between. There are 13 residues in the CDR3. For the CDR3, the DNA is TGTGCCAGCAGCTTAAAAACGGGCACTGAAGCTTTCTTT. Translation gives CASSLKTGTEAFF.

Of note for this clone: The junction shows a germline mismatch at one end, possibly a read error. The same CDR3 also results from other DNA sequences found in this sample. The chain carries TRBV30 and TRBJ1-2; D perhaps matches TRBD1 (5 bases). Germline V CDR1 and CDR2: GTSNPN, SVGIG (reference sequence). The CDR3 has 15 residues. The CDR3 sequence: CAWTNEAGSWYGYTF. In DNA, the CDR3 is TGCGCCTGGACCAACGAGGCAGGGTCCTGGTATGGCTACACCTTC.

This chain connects TRBV11-2 to TRBJ2-3; 7 bases match TRBD1. Germline values: CDR1 SGHAT, CDR2 FQNNGV. There are 16 residues in the CDR3. Losses at the gene ends were 1 base for V and 4 bases for J; bases not matched to a gene: 8. The CDR3 sequence is CASSLGKLGGPDTQYF. The CDR3 DNA reads as TGTGCCAGCAGCTTAGGAAAGCTAGGGGGCCCAGATACGCAGTATTTT. Combining the CDR3 with reference TRBV11-2 and TRBJ2-3 gives the whole variable domain EAGVAQSPRYKIIEKRQSVAFWCNPISGHATLYWYQQILGQGPKLLIQFQNNGVVDDSQLPKDRFSAERLKGVDSTLKIQPAKLEDSAVYLCASSLGKLGGPDTQYFGPGTRLTVL.

This sequence joins TRBV7-9 and TRBJ2-7; 9 bases are a match to TRBD1. This CDR3 has 16 residues. The V gene end was trimmed by 5 bases and the J gene end by 1 base; junction bases not matched to a gene: 9. Germline V gene lookup returns CDR1 SEHNR and CDR2 FQNEAQ (reference sequence). The DNA for the CDR3 is TGTGCCAGCAGCCCCCGGACAGGGGATAAATCCTACGAGCAGTACTTC. Translation: CASSPRTGDKSYEQYF.

The chain couples TRBV2 to TRBJ2-4, with 7 bases lining up with TRBD2. Looked up from germline, CDR1 is SNHLY and CDR2 is FYNNEI. The CDR3 sequence is 18 residues long. V shed 2 bases, J shed 0 bases, and the junction held 10 bases outside the gene matches. The CDR3, as DNA: TGTGCCAGCAGTGAATGGGGAGGGGCTCGTCCAGCCAAAAACATTCAGTACTTC. It specifies CASSEWGGARPAKNIQYF.

The chain couples TRBV19 to TRBJ1-2; D is unresolved. V was trimmed by 8 bases and J by 1 base, leaving 14 bases between them. CDR3 length: 14 residues. Germline CDR1 LNHDA, CDR2 SQIVND (reference sequence). CDR3 bases: TGTGCCAGTGCTTGGAGGACCTTTAACTATGGCTACACCTTC. This codes for CASAWRTFNYGYTF.

The rearrangement joins TRBV29-1 to TRBJ2-1, with 8 positions matching TRBD1. The V gene's germline CDR1 is SQVTM and CDR2 ANQGSEA. The CDR3 has 13 residues. With V trimmed by 3 bases and J by 8 bases, 6 bases remained unmatched. CDR3 sequence: CSVDRGHFDEQFF. In DNA, the CDR3 is TGCAGCGTTGACAGGGGGCATTTTGATGAGCAGTTCTTC.

The V gene is TRBV28, the J gene TRBJ2-7; 9 positions match TRBD1. Germline CDR1 is MDHEN and CDR2 is SYDVKM. This CDR3 contains 17 residues. V lost 4 bases to trimming and J lost 0 bases; unmatched junction nucleotides: 10. CDR3 DNA: TGTGCCAGCAGTTCCAGTCCCGGGACAGGGTTCTCCTACGAGCAGTACTTC. Residues: CASSSSPGTGFSYEQYF.

The chain combines TRBV29-1 with TRBJ1-4; D may be TRBD1 (6 bases). The CDR3 is 14 residues long. Germline V gene data show CDR1 as SQVTM and CDR2 as ANQGSEA. Trimming stripped 4 bases from V and 8 bases from J, with 17 bases between. CDR3 loop: CSVVMMGGQEKLFF. CDR3 coding DNA: TGCAGCGTTGTTATGATGGGGGGGCAAGAAAAACTGTTTTTT.

The V call is TRBV30, the J call TRBJ1-1, with 7 bases fitting TRBD1. Germline CDR1 reads GTSNPN; CDR2 reads SVGIG (reference sequence). There are 15 residues in the CDR3. V dropped 2 bases and J dropped 2; count of bases not matched to a gene: 8. CDR3 protein: CAWSKQTGTNTEAFF. The CDR3 nucleotides read TGTGCCTGGAGTAAGCAGACAGGGACCAACACTGAAGCTTTCTTT.

The genes are TRBV7-9 and TRBJ2-5, with D hard to call. The V end lost 2 bases, the J end lost 6 bases, and 19 bases lay between the germline ends. The CDR3 is 16 residues long. Germline lookup yields CDR1 SEHNR and CDR2 FQNEAQ (reference sequence). The CDR3 is CASSLLRQTLPQTQYF. The DNA of the CDR3 is TGTGCCAGCAGCTTATTGAGGCAGACCCTCCCCCAGACCCAGTACTTC.

The CDR3 here is CASSLWGGDEQFF. For the CDR3, the DNA is TGCGCCAGCAGTCTCTGGGGAGGGGATGAGCAGTTCTTC. The V and J genes are TRBV10-1 and TRBJ2-1, with 7 bases lining up with TRBD2. The V gene end was trimmed by 5 bases and the J gene end by 8 bases; junction bases not matched to a gene: 6. The germline CDR1 and CDR2 sequences are WNHNN and SYGVQD (reference sequence). The CDR3 extends over 13 amino acids.

This chain uses TRBV18 with TRBJ2-2, with D possibly TRBD1 on 6 matching bases. V lost 1 base and J 7 bases, leaving 16 bases between the germline ends. The CDR3 extends over 16 amino acids. Germline V lookup: CDR1 KGHSH, CDR2 LQKENI. The CDR3 spells CASSPQSSQGSGELFF. The CDR3 DNA follows: TGTGCCAGCTCACCACAATCATCACAGGGAAGCGGGGAGCTGTTTTTT.

V usage is TRBV6-1 and J usage is TRBJ1-4; TRBD1 agrees at 7 bases. The germline V gene has CDR1 MNHNS and CDR2 SASEGT. V lost 2 bases, J lost 7 bases, and 7 bases stayed unmatched. The CDR3 contains 15 residues. Written as DNA, the CDR3 is TGTGCCAGCAGTGAAACAAACAGGGGACGTGAAAAACTGTTTTTT. It encodes CASSETNRGREKLFF.

The chain combines TRBV18 with TRBJ1-5, with a possible D match to TRBD1 (5 bases). V lost 5 bases and J 7 bases, leaving 12 bases between the germline ends. CDR1 KGHSH and CDR2 LQKENI come from the germline V gene. The CDR3 sequence is 13 residues long. The CDR3 DNA is TGTGCCAGCTCAAGGACGACAGACCAGCCCCAGCATTTT. Its translation: CASSRTTDQPQHF. The full variable domain, with the rest looked up from reference TRBV18 and TRBJ1-5, is NAGVMQNPRHLVRRRGQEARLRCSPMKGHSHVYWYRQLPEEGLKFMVYLQKENIIDESGMPKERFSAEFPKEGPSILRIQQVVRGDSAAYFCASSRTTDQPQHFGDGTRLSIL.

This sequence joins TRBV6-5 and TRBJ2-7, with 8 bases lining up with TRBD2. The V gene end was trimmed by 7 bases and the J gene end by 4 bases; junction bases not matched to a gene: 12. There are 15 residues in the CDR3. Germline V gene data show CDR1 as MNHEY and CDR2 as SVGAGI. The CDR3 protein is CASIARTAGAYEQYF. CDR3 nucleotide sequence: TGTGCCAGCATCGCCCGGACAGCGGGAGCGTACGAGCAGTACTTC.

The chain recombines TRBV7-9 with TRBJ2-7, with D perhaps matching TRBD1 (6 bases). Germline assignment: CDR1 SEHNR and CDR2 FQNEAQ (reference sequence). Trimming shortened V by 8 bases and J by 6 bases, and 17 bases separated the two germline ends. The CDR3 length is 13 residues. CDR3 amino acids: CASRPTGIGEQYF. CDR3 sequence (DNA): TGTGCCAGCCGTCCGACAGGTATCGGCGAGCAGTACTTC.

The chain carries TRBV6-5 and TRBJ1-5, with unresolved D. Germline loops: CDR1 MNHEY, CDR2 SVGAGI. The CDR3 is made up of 14 amino acids. V shed 5 bases and J shed 0 bases, with 8 bases lying between them. For the CDR3, the DNA is TGTGCCAGCAGTACCAAAGCTAGCAATCAGCCCCAGCATTTT. Its translation: CASSTKASNQPQHF.

Comment on this clone: Since no conserved phenylalanine or tryptophan closes the CDR3, a read error is the likely cause. V is TRBV15 and J is TRBJ2-7; D gene ambiguous. The CDR3 is 11 amino acids. Germline V CDR1 and CDR2: LNHNV, YYDKDF (reference sequence). V lost 5 bases and J 3 bases, leaving 5 bases between the germline ends. The CDR3 DNA follows: TGTGCCACCAGCGCCAACTACGAGCAGTACCTC. Translated, it gives CATSANYEQYL.

The V and J genes are TRBV28 and TRBJ2-7; D not resolved. V lost 3 bases and J lost 0, with 3 bases in between. CDR3 length: 12 residues. Per the germline V gene, CDR1 is MDHEN and CDR2 is SYDVKM. CDR3 nucleotides: TGTGCCAGCAGTTTTTACTCCTACGAGCAGTACTTC. This sequence encodes CASSFYSYEQYF.

This chain connects TRBV4-3 to TRBJ2-7, with a weak D call TRBD1 (6 bases). V shed 1 base and J shed 6 bases, with 25 bases lying between them. The CDR3 runs 18 residues. Germline CDR1 and CDR2: LGHNA and YSLEER. This chain's CDR3 is CASSQVGADVDGPLEQYF. The DNA for the CDR3 is TGCGCCAGCAGCCAAGTGGGGGCGGACGTGGATGGGCCACTCGAGCAGTACTTC.

The chain has TRBV7-9 and TRBJ2-5, with D hard to call. This CDR3 has 14 amino acids. Germline CDR1 is SEHNR and CDR2 is FQNEAQ (reference sequence). The V end was cut by 4 bases, the J end by 0 bases, with 9 bases between. In DNA form, the CDR3 reads TGTGCCAGCAGCTACAGCATCGACCAAGAGACCCAGTACTTC. Translating it yields CASSYSIDQETQYF.

The J gene is TRBJ1-5, the V gene TRBV4-2; 8 nucleotides line up with TRBD1. J was trimmed by 0 bases and V by 0 bases; bases with no gene match: 10. Germline V gene sequence: CDR1 LGHNA, CDR2 YNFKEQ. This CDR3 spans 19 amino acids. The CDR3 is CASSQEYPRTGYSNQPQHF. CDR3 sequence (DNA): TGTGCCAGCAGCCAAGAATATCCCCGGACAGGGTATAGCAATCAGCCCCAGCATTTT.

The genes are TRBV4-2 and TRBJ1-2, with a weak D call TRBD1 (6 bases). CDR3 length equals 16 residues. Trimming removed 0 bases at V and 7 bases at J, with 18 bases between. CDR1 is LGHNA and CDR2 is YNFKEQ in the germline V gene. For the CDR3, the DNA is TGTGCCAGCAGCCAAGATCGGGGTGGGGGCTTCAGTGGCTACACCTTC. This translates into CASSQDRGGGFSGYTF.

This chain uses TRBV9 with TRBJ2-7; D may be TRBD2 (6 bases). The length of the CDR3 is 15 residues. With 4 bases removed from V and 2 bases from J, the gap between germline ends came to 16 bases. Germline CDR1 SGDLS, CDR2 YYNGEE. The CDR3 nucleotides are TGTGCCAGCAGCTACCATAGCGGCCCTCCCTACGAGCAGTACTTC. Translating gives CASSYHSGPPYEQYF.

The chain employs TRBV19 and TRBJ2-1; 7 bases match TRBD2. V shed 5 bases and J 3 bases; nucleotides not matched to a gene: 4. Per the germline V gene, CDR1 is LNHDA and CDR2 is SQIVND (reference sequence). This CDR3 has 14 amino acids. The CDR3 DNA reads TGTGCCAGTAGTTTTCGGGACTACTACAATGAGCAGTTCTTC. This translates into CASSFRDYYNEQFF.

V usage is TRBV6-1 and J usage is TRBJ1-1; possibly TRBD1 for D (6 bases). V lost 9 bases to trimming and J lost 7 bases, with 9 bases between them. Germline CDR1 is MNHNS and CDR2 is SASEGT. CDR3 size: 10 residues. CDR3: CASRTVEAFF. The CDR3 bases are TGTGCCAGTAGGACAGTTGAAGCTTTCTTT.